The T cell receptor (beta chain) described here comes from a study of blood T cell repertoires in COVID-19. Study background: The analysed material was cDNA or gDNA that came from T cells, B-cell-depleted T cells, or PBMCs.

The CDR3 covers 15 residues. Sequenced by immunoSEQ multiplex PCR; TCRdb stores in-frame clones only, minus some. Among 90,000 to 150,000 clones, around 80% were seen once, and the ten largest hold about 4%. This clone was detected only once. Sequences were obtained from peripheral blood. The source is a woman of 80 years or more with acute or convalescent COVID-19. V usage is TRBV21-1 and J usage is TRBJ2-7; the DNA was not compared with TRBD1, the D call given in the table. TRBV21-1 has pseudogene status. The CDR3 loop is CASSKGDSTSYEQYF. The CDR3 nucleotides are TGTGCCAGCAGCAAGGGGGACAGTACCTCCTACGAGCAGTACTTC.